Listed below are T cell receptor beta chains from one sample, sequenced in a study of glioma-infiltrating T cells. In TCRdb, the multiplex PCR reads were re-called with MiXCR into one record per CDR3 protein. The sample yields about 110,000 distinct CDR3 sequences, less than 30% seen once. Sequencing was carried out using glioma tissue, nonneoplastic brain tissue, or PBMCs (not recorded which). Source of these receptors: a human donor with low-grade glioma or glioblastoma, undergoing nonglioma brain surgery, or in good health (not recorded which). Both conserved end residues are part of each CDR3. A D gene is named only where the DNA matches it firmly. Size is omitted from some rows. Given values are once, few, many or a class for expanded clones.

abundance	v_gene	j_gene	d_gene	CDR3nt	CDR3aa
many	TRBV28	TRBJ1-5	NA	TGTGCCAGCAGTCGACCGTTGGGGGGGCCCCAGCATTTT	CASSRPLGGPQHF
NA	TRBV6-1	TRBJ1-1	NA	TGTGCCAGCATCCTTGCGACGAACACTGAAGCTTTCTTT	CASILATNTEAFF
many	TRBV7-3	TRBJ1-6	NA	TGTGCCAGCAGCTTATGGGGCACTGATTCACCCCTCCACTTT	CASSLWGTDSPLHF
many	TRBV4-3	TRBJ2-3	NA	TGCGCCAGCAGCCAACTGGGACACCTGACTAGCACAGATACGCAGTATTTT	CASSQLGHLTSTDTQYF
many	TRBV4-3	TRBJ1-1	NA	TGCGCCAGCAGCCAAGGAGGGGATGCCGAAGCTTTCTTT	CASSQGGDAEAFF
once	TRBV7-9	TRBJ2-5	NA	TGTGCCAGCAGCTTAGAGCCAGTGACCCAGTATTTC	CASSLEPVTQYF
NA	TRBV20-1	TRBJ2-2	TRBD2	TGCAGTTCCAGCGGGAAGAAAACCGGGAAGCTGTTTTTT	CSSSGKKTGKLFF
many	TRBV20-1	TRBJ1-1	NA	TGCAGTGCTAGGTATCAGGGGTCGGAGGCTTTCTTT	CSARYQGSEAFF
many	TRBV7-9	TRBJ2-5	TRBD1	TGTGCCAGCGGGGACAGGGTGGAGACCCAGTACTTC	CASGDRVETQYF
many	TRBV19	TRBJ2-1	NA	TGTGCCAGTAGTATGGGTAAAGACCCCTACAATGAGCAGTTCTTC	CASSMGKDPYNEQFF
NA	TRBV7-2	TRBJ1-1	NA	TGTGCCAGCAAGCTACTATCAGGGACCACTAAAGCTTTCTTT	CASKLLSGTTKAFF
NA	TRBV5-1	TRBJ1-6	NA	TGCGCCAGCAGCTTGGGGGCCCAGAGCTCCTATAATTCACCCCTCCACTTT	CASSLGAQSSYNSPLHF
NA	TRBV7-2	TRBJ2-3	NA	TGTGCCAGCAGCGACACTTATGGGGATACGCAGTATTTT	CASSDTYGDTQYF
many	TRBV5-1	TRBJ2-3	NA	TGCGCCAGCAGCTTGGGGACTGGGGCAGATACGCAGTATTTT	CASSLGTGADTQYF
many	TRBV27	TRBJ2-7	NA	TGTGCCAGCAAAATCGGGGCGAACTACGAGCAGTACTTC	CASKIGANYEQYF
many	TRBV11-2	TRBJ1-5	NA	TGTGCCAGCAGCTTGGGGGTTGAAGGTTTTAAGCCCCAGCATTTT	CASSLGVEGFKPQHF
many	TRBV20-1	TRBJ2-5	NA	TGCAGTGTACCGACGGGCGGTCAGACCCAGTACTTC	CSVPTGGQTQYF